The rows below give T cell receptor beta chains drawn from one sample of a study of blood T cell repertoires in COVID-19. TCRdb's table, derived via immunoSEQ multiplex PCR, lists solely in-frame clones and lacks some. The sample has 76,000 or so clones, roughly 82% seen once; the top ten hold roughly 10%. The sequencing input was peripheral blood. Receptor source: a man in his fifties or sixties with acute or convalescent COVID-19. The CDR3 runs from the conserved cysteine through the conserved F or W. Fields, in order: J gene, D gene, clone size, V gene, CDR3 protein, CDR3 DNA. A D gene is named only where the DNA matches it firmly. Clone size is stated in some rows and not others, as once, few, many or a class when expanded.

J gene: TRBJ2-2; D gene: -; clone size: -; V gene: TRBV12-5; CDR3 protein: CASGLAQGWTGELFF; CDR3 DNA: TGTGCTAGTGGTTTGGCCCAGGGGTGGACCGGGGAGCTGTTTTTT
J gene: TRBJ1-3; D gene: -; clone size: -; V gene: TRBV30; CDR3 protein: CAWTGGLGNTIYF; CDR3 DNA: TGTGCCTGGACCGGGGGACTTGGAAACACCATATATTTT
J gene: TRBJ2-2; D gene: TRBD1; clone size: -; V gene: TRBV9; CDR3 protein: CASSVGDRGTGELFF; CDR3 DNA: TGTGCCAGCAGCGTAGGGGACAGGGGCACCGGGGAGCTGTTTTTT
J gene: TRBJ1-1; D gene: TRBD1; clone size: -; V gene: TRBV7-2; CDR3 protein: CASSVTGGFTEAFF; CDR3 DNA: TGTGCCAGCAGCGTTACAGGGGGTTTCACTGAAGCTTTCTTT
J gene: TRBJ2-7; D gene: TRBD1; clone size: -; V gene: TRBV2; CDR3 protein: CASRPGTGTYEQYF; CDR3 DNA: TGTGCCAGCAGGCCCGGGACAGGAACATACGAGCAGTACTTC
J gene: TRBJ1-5; D gene: TRBD1; clone size: -; V gene: TRBV10-3; CDR3 protein: CAIRGTGYNQPQHF; CDR3 DNA: TGTGCCATCAGGGGGACAGGGTACAATCAGCCCCAGCATTTT
J gene: TRBJ1-2; D gene: -; clone size: -; V gene: TRBV28; CDR3 protein: CASSLLPGSGPGYTF; CDR3 DNA: TGTGCCAGCAGTTTATTGCCGGGATCAGGACCTGGCTACACCTTC
J gene: TRBJ2-1; D gene: TRBD2; clone size: -; V gene: TRBV7-7; CDR3 protein: CASSPGLAAYNEQFF; CDR3 DNA: TGTGCCAGCAGCCCGGGACTAGCAGCTTACAATGAGCAGTTCTTC
J gene: TRBJ2-7; D gene: TRBD2; clone size: -; V gene: TRBV6-6; CDR3 protein: CASSLLDSGSSYEQYF; CDR3 DNA: TGTGCCAGCAGTCTTCTGGACAGCGGGAGCTCCTACGAGCAGTACTTC
J gene: TRBJ1-6; D gene: -; clone size: -; V gene: TRBV2; CDR3 protein: CASIFEGVGSPLHF; CDR3 DNA: TGTGCCAGCATTTTTGAGGGGGTGGGTTCACCCCTCCACTTT
J gene: TRBJ2-7; D gene: -; clone size: -; V gene: TRBV5-4; CDR3 protein: CASSLAGSQYEQYF; CDR3 DNA: TGTGCCAGCAGCTTGGCCGGGAGTCAATACGAGCAGTACTTC
J gene: TRBJ1-2; D gene: -; clone size: -; V gene: TRBV28; CDR3 protein: CASSTPQGYYGYTF; CDR3 DNA: TGTGCCAGCAGCACCCCACAGGGATATTATGGCTACACCTTC
J gene: TRBJ2-5; D gene: -; clone size: few; V gene: TRBV29-1; CDR3 protein: CSVQQGSTFQETQYF; CDR3 DNA: TGCAGCGTTCAACAGGGATCAACATTCCAAGAGACCCAGTACTTC
J gene: TRBJ2-1; D gene: TRBD1; clone size: -; V gene: TRBV27; CDR3 protein: CASTLGGTGRGEQFF; CDR3 DNA: TGTGCCAGCACCCTAGGAGGGACAGGGAGAGGGGAGCAGTTCTTC
J gene: TRBJ1-4; D gene: -; clone size: few; V gene: TRBV20-1; CDR3 protein: CSVRGNEKLFF; CDR3 DNA: TGCAGTGTACGGGGAAATGAAAAACTGTTTTTT
J gene: TRBJ2-5; D gene: -; clone size: -; V gene: TRBV2; CDR3 protein: CASSVRVARETQYF; CDR3 DNA: TGTGCCAGCAGTGTCCGGGTAGCGAGAGAGACCCAGTACTTC
J gene: TRBJ2-2; D gene: -; clone size: -; V gene: TRBV10-3; CDR3 protein: CAIRDSDSTGELFF; CDR3 DNA: TGTGCCATCAGGGACAGCGATTCCACCGGGGAGCTGTTTTTT
J gene: TRBJ1-1; D gene: -; clone size: -; V gene: TRBV4-1; CDR3 protein: CASSQERVGNTEAFF; CDR3 DNA: TGCGCCAGCAGCCAAGAAAGAGTCGGGAACACTGAAGCTTTCTTT
J gene: TRBJ2-1; D gene: -; clone size: -; V gene: TRBV15; CDR3 protein: CATSTARGTYNEQFF; CDR3 DNA: TGTGCCACCAGCACAGCCCGGGGGACCTACAATGAGCAGTTCTTC
J gene: TRBJ2-1; D gene: -; clone size: -; V gene: TRBV4-3; CDR3 protein: CASSQERGTIYEQFF; CDR3 DNA: TGCGCCAGCAGCCAAGAGAGGGGGACGATTTATGAGCAGTTCTTC
J gene: TRBJ2-1; D gene: TRBD1; clone size: once; V gene: TRBV7-2; CDR3 protein: CASSTGGNEQFF; CDR3 DNA: TGTGCCAGCAGCACAGGGGGCAATGAGCAGTTCTTC
J gene: TRBJ2-1; D gene: TRBD1; clone size: -; V gene: TRBV11-3; CDR3 protein: CASSSDREDSYNEQFF; CDR3 DNA: TGTGCCAGCAGCAGTGACAGGGAAGACTCCTACAATGAGCAGTTCTTC
J gene: TRBJ2-5; D gene: TRBD1; clone size: -; V gene: TRBV27; CDR3 protein: CASSGRDRGLETQYF; CDR3 DNA: TGTGCCAGCAGTGGCCGGGACAGGGGGCTCGAGACCCAGTACTTC
J gene: TRBJ2-1; D gene: -; clone size: -; V gene: TRBV19; CDR3 protein: CASSMRAAYNEQFF; CDR3 DNA: TGTGCCAGTAGTATGCGGGCGGCCTACAATGAGCAGTTCTTC
J gene: TRBJ1-1; D gene: -; clone size: -; V gene: TRBV5-4; CDR3 protein: CASSLTGSTEAFF; CDR3 DNA: TGTGCCAGCAGCTTGACAGGGAGCACTGAAGCTTTCTTT
J gene: TRBJ1-2; D gene: TRBD1; clone size: -; V gene: TRBV23-1; CDR3 protein: CASSRSRTGGGYTF; CDR3 DNA: TGCGCCAGCAGTCGATCTCGGACAGGGGGTGGCTACACCTTC
J gene: TRBJ2-7; D gene: -; clone size: -; V gene: TRBV4-1; CDR3 protein: CASSQVRAGSSEQYF; CDR3 DNA: TGCGCCAGCAGCCAAGTCAGAGCGGGCTCGTCAGAGCAGTACTTC
J gene: TRBJ1-3; D gene: -; clone size: -; V gene: TRBV7-2; CDR3 protein: CASSLLGTSGNTIYF; CDR3 DNA: TGTGCCAGCAGCCTTCTAGGGACTTCGGGAAACACCATATATTTT
J gene: TRBJ2-1; D gene: TRBD2; clone size: -; V gene: TRBV12-3/TRBV12-4; CDR3 protein: CASTPWAGDEQFF; CDR3 DNA: TGTGCCAGCACCCCTTGGGCGGGAGATGAGCAGTTCTTC
J gene: TRBJ1-4; D gene: -; clone size: once; V gene: TRBV3-1/TRBV3-2; CDR3 protein: CASSQESIQGPEKLFF; CDR3 DNA: TGTGCCAGCAGCCAAGAATCGATCCAGGGCCCTGAAAAACTGTTTTTT
J gene: TRBJ1-2; D gene: -; clone size: few; V gene: TRBV27; CDR3 protein: CASRAGDLSIGGYTF; CDR3 DNA: TGTGCCAGCAGAGCCGGGGATTTGAGTATCGGTGGCTACACCTTC
J gene: TRBJ1-3; D gene: -; clone size: -; V gene: TRBV12-3/TRBV12-4; CDR3 protein: CASSFSSGNTIYF; CDR3 DNA: TGTGCCAGCAGTTTCAGCTCTGGAAACACCATATATTTT
J gene: TRBJ1-6; D gene: -; clone size: -; V gene: TRBV6-1; CDR3 protein: CASSENASRNSPLHF; CDR3 DNA: TGTGCCAGCAGTGAAAATGCATCGAGGAATTCACCCCTCCACTTT
J gene: TRBJ2-6; D gene: TRBD1; clone size: -; V gene: TRBV4-3; CDR3 protein: CASSQDRDRVLRAGANVLTF; CDR3 DNA: TGCGCCAGCAGCCAAGATAGGGACAGGGTCCTTCGGGCGGGGGCCAACGTCCTGACTTTC
J gene: TRBJ1-4; D gene: -; clone size: -; V gene: TRBV25-1; CDR3 protein: CASRREGGEKLFF; CDR3 DNA: TGTGCCAGCAGAAGGGAGGGGGGTGAAAAACTGTTTTTT
J gene: TRBJ2-1; D gene: TRBD1; clone size: -; V gene: TRBV6-6; CDR3 protein: CASSTTGYNEQFF; CDR3 DNA: TGTGCCAGCAGTACGACAGGGTACAATGAGCAGTTCTTC